A single sample gave rise to the 25 T cell receptor beta chains below, sequenced in a study of cytomegalovirus exposure and HLA in healthy donors (dated by TCRdb to 2016 to 2017). Library construction relied on the immunoSEQ multiplex PCR assay. The multiplex PCR relied on a mix of 60 forward primers for TCR Vbeta segments and 13 reverse primers for TCR Jbeta segments. In its TCRdb copy, this immuneACCESS table keeps in-frame sequences only and misses some clones. Where compared with another copy, unresolved V genes explain less than half of these, and the others have no known cause. In all, the sample holds around 300,000 clones, and 70% to 90% of those were seen once. The top ten constitute roughly 2% of the sample. The sample consisted of PBMCs. The receptor set was obtained from a middle-aged woman in good health and CMV-seropositive.

This clone was detected once. V usage is TRBV29-1 and J usage is TRBJ1-2, with 7 positions matching TRBD1. V lost 7 bases to trimming and J lost 7 bases; unmatched junction nucleotides: 9. This CDR3 spans 12 amino acids. Per germline, CDR1 SQVTM and CDR2 ANQGSEA. CDR3 loop: CSATTGIGGYTF. In DNA, the CDR3 is TGCAGCGCAACGACAGGGATCGGTGGCTACACCTTC.

The chain employs TRBV25-1 and TRBJ2-7; 11 bases are shared with TRBD2. The J segment lost 3 bases and the V segment lost 6 bases, leaving 4 bases of the junction unmatched. The CDR3 has 14 residues. From germline, CDR1 is MGHDK and CDR2 SYGVNS. CDR3: CASSLAGGFYEQYF. In DNA, the CDR3 is TGTGCCAGCAGCTTAGCGGGAGGGTTCTACGAGCAGTACTTC.

The V and J genes are TRBV28 and TRBJ1-3; 7 nucleotides align to TRBD1. J was trimmed by 7 bases and V by 2 bases; bases with no gene match: 11. This CDR3 region has 16 residues. The germline V gene has CDR1 MDHEN and CDR2 SYDVKM. The CDR3 region has the DNA TGTGCCAGCAGTTTAAAGGGGGCGTCTTCTTGGAACACCATATATTTT. Translation gives CASSLKGASSWNTIYF.

V and J are TRBV19 and TRBJ2-1; TRBD1 might be the D (6 bases). V lost 4 bases to trimming and J lost 6 bases, with 7 bases between them. The germline CDR1 and CDR2 sequences are LNHDA and SQIVND (reference sequence). This CDR3 contains 12 residues. The CDR3 sequence is CASSSRGNEQFF. CDR3 DNA: TGTGCCAGTAGTAGCAGGGGCAATGAGCAGTTCTTC.

This clone came up a few times. The chain carries TRBV6-1 and TRBJ1-2, with unresolved D. Germline CDR1 reads MNHNS; CDR2 reads SASEGT. CDR3 length equals 16 residues. Trimming left V 2 bases short and J 8 bases short, with 21 bases between. DNA of the CDR3: TGTGCCAGCAGTGAACCCGGAATTTCGGGGAGTAGAGGCTACACCTTC. This encodes CASSEPGISGSRGYTF.

The chain uses TRBV7-3 and TRBJ2-3, with 7 nucleotides matching TRBD1. After removal of 2 bases from V and 2 bases from J, the junction contained 7 bases not matched to a gene. This CDR3 spans 16 amino acids. Germline loops: CDR1 SGHTA, CDR2 FQGTGA. The CDR3 coding sequence is TGTGCCAGCAGCTTAGAACAGGGGTCAAACACAGATACGCAGTATTTT. It translates to CASSLEQGSNTDTQYF.

J is TRBJ2-1 and V is TRBV18; D unclear. V shed 6 bases and J shed 9 bases, with 24 bases lying between them. CDR1 and CDR2 (germline): KGHSH, LQKENI. The CDR3 is made up of 16 amino acids. The DNA of the CDR3 is TGTGCCAGCTCCCCATTTTATCCTAATGATTCGGGTGAGCAGTTCTTC. Its translation is CASSPFYPNDSGEQFF.

This chain links TRBV10-3 with TRBJ2-7; 10 bases align to TRBD2. Germline CDR1 ENHRY, CDR2 SYGVKD. V lost 4 bases to trimming and J lost 1 base; unmatched junction nucleotides: 7. The CDR3 length is 16 residues. CDR3: CAISGTGLASSYEQYF. In nucleotides, the CDR3 is TGTGCCATCAGTGGAACGGGACTAGCGTCATCCTACGAGCAGTACTTC.

In regard to this clone: Other nucleotide sequences from this sample produce the same CDR3. This chain joins TRBV19 and TRBJ1-1; D might be TRBD1 (5 bases). Germline V gene data show CDR1 as LNHDA and CDR2 as SQIVND (reference sequence). The CDR3 runs to 13 residues. Trimming removed 5 bases at V and 0 bases at J, with 7 bases between. The CDR3 here is CASSSTVNTEAFF. CDR3 bases: TGTGCCAGTAGTTCGACAGTGAACACTGAAGCTTTCTTT.

The chain combines TRBV7-2 with TRBJ2-3; D remains unclear. Germline CDR1 and CDR2: SGHTA and FQGNSA. V lost 5 bases to trimming and J lost 0 bases, with 18 bases between them. CDR3 length: 17 amino acids. The CDR3 DNA reads as TGTGCCAGCAGCCCCAGAGGCCGCATCCGGAGCACAGATACGCAGTATTTT. This encodes CASSPRGRIRSTDTQYF. The entire variable domain, with the rest obtained from reference TRBV7-2 and TRBJ2-3, is as follows: GAGVSQSPSNKVTEKGKDVELRCDPISGHTALYWYRQSLGQGLEFLIYFQGNSAPDKSGLPSDRFSAERTGGSVSTLTIQRTQQEDSAVYLCASSPRGRIRSTDTQYFGPGTRLTVL.

The V gene is TRBV27, the J gene TRBJ1-1; TRBD1 might be the D (6 bases). The CDR3 has 15 amino acids. Germline CDR1 reads MNHEY; CDR2 reads SMNVEV (reference sequence). V was pared by 0 bases and J by 8 bases, with 16 bases between. CDR3 coding DNA: TGTGCCAGCAGTTTATCGGGGTCCGGACAGCGGGAAGCTTTCTTT. It specifies CASSLSGSGQREAFF.

V and J are TRBV5-1 and TRBJ2-1, with 7 bases aligning to TRBD1. CDR3 length: 15 residues. CDR1 is SGHRS, CDR2 YFSETQ, per germline. With V trimmed by 4 bases and J by 0 bases, 4 bases remained unmatched. The CDR3 reads CASSPGQSSYNEQFF. The CDR3 DNA reads as TGCGCCAGCAGCCCGGGACAGAGCTCCTACAATGAGCAGTTCTTC.

The genes are TRBV6-5 and TRBJ2-7; unclear D gene. Looked up from germline, CDR1 is MNHEY and CDR2 is SVGAGI. The V gene lost 0 bases and the J gene lost 2 bases, with 11 bases spanning the gap. This CDR3 contains 15 residues. This chain's CDR3 is CASSYSAAAPYEQYF. CDR3 in DNA: TGTGCCAGCAGTTACTCGGCGGCGGCACCCTACGAGCAGTACTTC.

This clone was seen once. This sequence joins TRBV25-1 and TRBJ1-1, with D maybe TRBD1 (6 bases). The CDR3 is 18 residues long. The germline CDR1 and CDR2 sequences are MGHDK and SYGVNS. The ends were cut back, 0 bases at V and 5 bases at J, with 22 bases in the middle. The CDR3 coding sequence is TGTGCCAGCAGTGAATATTTCGGAGGACCGGGACATACGACTGAAGCTTTCTTT. Translation: CASSEYFGGPGHTTEAFF.

This chain connects TRBV30 to TRBJ1-2, with D uncertain. The CDR3 has 13 amino acids. Germline V CDR1 and CDR2: GTSNPN, SVGIG (reference sequence). Trimming shortened V by 2 bases and J by 5 bases, and 12 bases separated the two germline ends. The CDR3 spells CAWSSGRPYGYTF. CDR3 coding DNA: TGTGCCTGGAGTTCGGGGAGACCATATGGCTACACCTTC.

Written as DNA, the CDR3 is TGTGCCATCAGTGAGTCTACCTCGACTAGCGGGAGGGCAGTCGGTGAGCAGTACTTC. Translating it yields CAISESTSTSGRAVGEQYF. The rearrangement links TRBV10-3 to TRBJ2-7; the match to TRBD2 covers 14 bases. Germline loops: CDR1 ENHRY, CDR2 SYGVKD. The CDR3 sequence is 19 residues long. The trim removed 0 bases at V and 7 bases at J, leaving 14 bases unmatched.

This clone was recorded a few times. The sample has other DNA sequences that encode this CDR3 too. This sequence joins TRBV6-1 and TRBJ2-7, with 13 bases that match TRBD2. The CDR3 loop spans 15 amino acids. The germline V gene has CDR1 MNHNS and CDR2 SASEGT. The ends lost 1 base at V and 3 bases at J; junction bases unmatched: 0. CDR3 in DNA: TGTGCCAGCAGTGAAGGGACTAGCGGGAGCTACGAGCAGTACTTC. This sequence encodes CASSEGTSGSYEQYF.

The chain employs TRBV15 and TRBJ2-5; tentatively, D is TRBD1 (6 bases). Trimming took 1 base from V and 13 from J, leaving 16 bases between them. The germline V gene encodes CDR1 LNHNV and CDR2 YYDKDF (reference sequence). This CDR3 is 13 amino acids long. The CDR3 nucleotides read TGTGCCACCAGCAGAGGACAGGTCGCGAAAGCGTACTTC. Amino acid sequence: CATSRGQVAKAYF.

The rearrangement links TRBV15 to TRBJ2-5, with 15 bases identical to TRBD2. V shed 5 bases and J 2 bases; nucleotides not matched to a gene: 6. This CDR3 spans 17 amino acids. Germline V gene lookup returns CDR1 LNHNV and CDR2 YYDKDF (reference sequence). The CDR3 DNA reads TGTGCCACCAGCCGAGGACTAGCGGGAGGGGGGCAAGAGACCCAGTACTTC. It specifies CATSRGLAGGGQETQYF. The full variable domain, its missing parts supplied by reference TRBV15 and TRBJ2-5, is DAMVIQNPRYQVTQFGKPVTLSCSQTLNHNVMYWYQQKSSQAPKLLFHYYDKDFNNEADTPDNFQSRRPNTSFCFLDIRSPGLGDTAMYLCATSRGLAGGGQETQYFGPGTRLLVL.

The rearrangement links TRBV6-5 to TRBJ2-3, with D hard to call. Germline CDR1 reads MNHEY; CDR2 reads SVGAGI. This CDR3 spans 13 amino acids. Trimming took off 5 bases at V and 4 bases at J, with 10 bases between the two ends. For the CDR3, the DNA is TGTGCCAGCAGTCCGCCAGGCTCAGATACGCAGTATTTT. Its translation is CASSPPGSDTQYF.

V usage is TRBV19 and J usage is TRBJ1-3, with D perhaps TRBD1 (6 bases). Germline V lookup: CDR1 LNHDA, CDR2 SQIVND (reference sequence). V was trimmed by 5 bases and J by 0 bases, leaving 17 bases between them. The CDR3 contains 17 residues. As DNA, the CDR3 is TGTGCCAGTAGTGCCACAACAGGGTACAGCTCTGGAAACACCATATATTTT. Translated: CASSATTGYSSGNTIYF.

V is TRBV5-1 and J is TRBJ1-1; TRBD1 matches 9 bases. Germline V gene data show CDR1 as SGHRS and CDR2 as YFSETQ. The CDR3 length is 16 residues. Trimming cost V 3 bases and J 2 bases; bases outside gene matches: 8. This chain's CDR3 is CASSYTGTGKNTEAFF. The CDR3 DNA reads as TGCGCCAGCAGCTACACCGGGACAGGGAAAAACACTGAAGCTTTCTTT.

The V gene is TRBV5-1, the J gene TRBJ1-2; D unresolved. The germline V gene encodes CDR1 SGHRS and CDR2 YFSETQ. This CDR3 spans 13 amino acids. V was trimmed by 2 bases and J by 4 bases, leaving 9 bases between them. The CDR3 reads CASSLGLLYGYTF. For the CDR3, the DNA is TGCGCCAGCAGCTTAGGACTACTCTATGGCTACACCTTC. The full variable domain, rest sourced from reference TRBV5-1 and TRBJ1-2, is KAGVTQTPRYLIKTRGQQVTLSCSPISGHRSVSWYQQTPGQGLQFLFEYFSETQRNKGNFPGRFSGRQFSNSRSEMNVSTLELGDSALYLCASSLGLLYGYTFGSGTRLTVV.

This clone is a singleton in its sample. The V and J genes are TRBV6-6 and TRBJ1-1; 8 bases agree with TRBD1. The trim removed 6 bases at V and 9 bases at J, leaving 9 bases unmatched. CDR1 is MNHNY, CDR2 SVGAGI, per germline (reference sequence). There are 13 residues in the CDR3. CDR3 nucleotide sequence: TGTGCCAGCAGATCCGGACAGGGTCATAAAGCTTTCTTT. Translating gives CASRSGQGHKAFF.

This sequence joins TRBV9 and TRBJ2-3; a weak D match, TRBD2 (6 bases). The germline V and J ends were trimmed by 1 base and 3 bases, with 15 bases remaining between them. Germline loops: CDR1 SGDLS, CDR2 YYNGEE. This CDR3 has 16 residues. The CDR3 is CASSVREYAPTDTQYF. The CDR3 coding sequence is TGTGCCAGCAGCGTACGGGAGTATGCCCCAACAGATACGCAGTATTTT. The full variable domain, with the rest looked up from reference TRBV9 and TRBJ2-3, is DSGVTQTPKHLITATGQRVTLRCSPRSGDLSVYWYQQSLDQGLQFLIQYYNGEERAKGNILERFSAQQFPDLHSELNLSSLELGDSALYFCASSVREYAPTDTQYFGPGTRLTVL.